What follows are 2 T cell receptor beta chains derived from one specimen sequenced in a study of monozygotic twins with inflammatory bowel disease. TCRdb reprocessed the 5' RACE reads and stores each CDR3 protein as one record, lacking DNA. Found here are more than 300,000 distinct CDR3 sequences; the top ten clones hold just over 2.5%. Specimen: blood. The receptors stem from a human donor with ulcerative colitis or Crohn's disease, or a healthy co-twin of an affected twin (not recorded which).

The rearrangement joins TRBV7-8 to TRBJ1-4. The CDR3 spans 16 residues. Per germline, CDR1 SGHVS and CDR2 FQNEAQ. CDR3 amino acids: CASSLGYKTTNEKLFF.

This chain uses TRBV9 with TRBJ2-3; TCRdb returns TRBD2, unconfirmable since there is no DNA. Germline-derived CDR1 and CDR2 are SGDLS and YYNGEE. This CDR3 is built from 16 residues. The CDR3 protein is CASSVEQSGSTDTQYF.